Listed below are T cell receptor beta chains from one sample, sequenced in a study of T cell repertoires in cytomegalovirus infection. TCRdb recomputed calls from the reads with MiXCR, one row per CDR3 protein. Of about 490,000 distinct CDR3 sequences in the sample, more than 15% were seen once. Specimen: CD8+ T cells from PBMCs. The receptors were gathered from a human donor in good health (CMV status not recorded). Some clones in this sample may be carry-over from other donors' samples. Both conserved end residues are part of each CDR3. A D gene is named only where the DNA matches it firmly. Clone size, where shown, is once, few, many, or a class for clones that have expanded.

V: TRBV10-3; D: .; size: few; J: TRBJ2-1; DNA: TGTGCCATCAGTGAAAATAACCTCCGGGACTCCCAGTACAATGAGCAGTTCTTC; CDR3: CAISENNLRDSQYNEQFF
V: TRBV19; D: .; size: few; J: TRBJ2-7; DNA: TGTGCCAGTAGTATCGGACAGTCAATAGATTACGAGCAGTACTTC; CDR3: CASSIGQSIDYEQYF
V: TRBV11-3; D: .; size: many; J: TRBJ2-2; DNA: TGTGCCAGCAGCTTAGATTCCCGGGGGCGAGACACCGGGGAGCTGTTTTTT; CDR3: CASSLDSRGRDTGELFF
V: TRBV27; D: .; size: .; J: TRBJ1-1; DNA: TGTGCCAGCAGTTTCGGCCCGGGGGCCGGAGCTTTCTTT; CDR3: CASSFGPGAGAFF
V: TRBV11-2; D: .; size: many; J: TRBJ2-7; DNA: TGTGCCAGCAGCTTAGGAGTAGCTGGGTCCTACGAGCAGTACTTC; CDR3: CASSLGVAGSYEQYF
V: TRBV28; D: TRBD2; size: many; J: TRBJ2-2; DNA: TGTGCCAGCAGTTCCCTCCGAGCGGGAGGGCCCTCCGGGGAGCTGTTTTTT; CDR3: CASSSLRAGGPSGELFF
V: TRBV12-3/TRBV12-4; D: .; size: few; J: TRBJ1-5; DNA: TGTGCCAGCAGTTTCGCAGGGCGACAGCCCCAGCATTTT; CDR3: CASSFAGRQPQHF
V: TRBV7-9; D: .; size: .; J: TRBJ1-1; DNA: TGTGCCAGCTCCCCGACAGCGACCACTGAAGCTTTCTTT; CDR3: CASSPTATTEAFF
V: TRBV20-1; D: TRBD1; size: .; J: TRBJ1-4; DNA: TGCAGTGCCCGCAGACAGGGGAGTCGTGAAAAACTGTTTTTT; CDR3: CSARRQGSREKLFF
V: TRBV28; D: .; size: .; J: TRBJ1-2; DNA: TGTGCCAGCACCCCGAGGAACGGACCTTATGGCTACACCTTC; CDR3: CASTPRNGPYGYTF
V: TRBV28; D: .; size: many; J: TRBJ2-7; DNA: TGTGCCAGCAGTCAAGCGATAGGATCCTACGAGCAGTACTTC; CDR3: CASSQAIGSYEQYF
V: TRBV9; D: TRBD2; size: few; J: TRBJ2-1; DNA: TGTGCCAGCAGCGTATCTAGCGGGGGGTACAATGAGCAGTTCTTC; CDR3: CASSVSSGGYNEQFF
V: TRBV20-1; D: .; size: .; J: TRBJ1-2; DNA: TGCAGTGCTAGAGATTCAAGAATAGGGGGGGCGACCACTAACTATGGCTACACCTTC; CDR3: CSARDSRIGGATTNYGYTF
V: TRBV7-3; D: .; size: .; J: TRBJ1-1; DNA: TGTGCCAGCAGCTTAACCCGTCCAGACAGGAGATTCCGTGAAGCTTTCTTT; CDR3: CASSLTRPDRRFREAFF
V: TRBV27; D: .; size: .; J: TRBJ1-2; DNA: TGTGCCAGCAGCGCTGTTCGAGCTAACTATGGCTACACCTTC; CDR3: CASSAVRANYGYTF
V: TRBV4-1; D: .; size: few; J: TRBJ1-1; DNA: TGCGCCAGCAGCCAAGATATGACTGAAGCTTTCTTT; CDR3: CASSQDMTEAFF
V: TRBV20-1; D: .; size: .; J: TRBJ2-1; DNA: TGCAGTGCTAGTAAGACCCTCCGAGCTGGCGGGAAATCCTACAATGAGCAGTTCTTC; CDR3: CSASKTLRAGGKSYNEQFF
V: TRBV29-1; D: TRBD2; size: few; J: TRBJ2-2; DNA: TGCAGCGTTGAAGAGGCCCTAGCGGGGGGGCTCACCGGGGAGCTGTTTTTT; CDR3: CSVEEALAGGLTGELFF
V: TRBV7-2; D: .; size: many; J: TRBJ2-1; DNA: TGTGCCAGCAGCTTAGCGGGGCACAATGAGCAGTTCTTC; CDR3: CASSLAGHNEQFF
V: TRBV9; D: TRBD2; size: few; J: TRBJ2-3; DNA: TGTGCCAGCAGCGTGAGGGCTAGCGGACACACAGATACGCAGTATTTT; CDR3: CASSVRASGHTDTQYF
V: TRBV12-3/TRBV12-4; D: .; size: .; J: TRBJ1-2; DNA: TGTGCCAGCAGTTTAGGAGGGTTTCGAAGGGGCTACACCTTC; CDR3: CASSLGGFRRGYTF
V: TRBV20-1; D: .; size: few; J: TRBJ2-2; DNA: TGCAGTGCCACGGGGATCACCGGGGAGCTGTTTTTT; CDR3: CSATGITGELFF
V: TRBV20-1; D: .; size: .; J: TRBJ2-7; DNA: TGCAGTGCCGCAGACAGGACAAATACCTACTACGAGCAGTACTTC; CDR3: CSAADRTNTYYEQYF
V: TRBV7-8; D: TRBD2; size: .; J: TRBJ2-1; DNA: TGTGCCAGCAGCTTAGGCCTAGCGGGTGGACTATCCTACAATGAGCAGTTATTC; CDR3: CASSLGLAGGLSYNEQLF
V: TRBV5-6; D: .; size: .; J: TRBJ1-5; DNA: TGTGCCAGCAGTCTGATGACGGGGATTCAGCCCCAGCATTTT; CDR3: CASSLMTGIQPQHF
V: TRBV6-8; D: .; size: .; J: TRBJ2-2; DNA: TGTGCCAGCAGTTACGAGGGGCGCCCCAGGGAGCTGTTTTTT; CDR3: CASSYEGRPRELFF
V: TRBV27; D: TRBD1; size: few; J: TRBJ2-7; DNA: TGTGCCAGCAGTCTCACCTCGGGACAGTACGAGCAGTACTTC; CDR3: CASSLTSGQYEQYF
V: TRBV14; D: .; size: .; J: TRBJ1-6; DNA: TGTGCCAGCAGCCAAGAAGGCAGGGACTATAATTCACCCCTCCACTTT; CDR3: CASSQEGRDYNSPLHF
V: TRBV7-9; D: .; size: .; J: TRBJ2-1; DNA: TGTGCCAGCAGCTTAGTCGGGGGAAGGGACAATGAGCAGTTCTTC; CDR3: CASSLVGGRDNEQFF
V: TRBV12-5; D: .; size: .; J: TRBJ2-2; DNA: TGTGCTAGTTGTGTCGACACCGGGGAGCTGTTTTTT; CDR3: CASCVDTGELFF
V: TRBV11-2; D: TRBD2; size: many; J: TRBJ2-3; DNA: TGTGCCAGCAGCTTAGATGGCCTAGCGGGTTCCCCTAGCACAGATACGCAGTATTTT; CDR3: CASSLDGLAGSPSTDTQYF
V: TRBV2; D: TRBD2; size: once; J: TRBJ2-1; DNA: TGTGCCAGCTCATTCACCCGGACTAGCGGGAACAATGAGCAGTTCTTC; CDR3: CASSFTRTSGNNEQFF